This T cell receptor beta chain was captured by sequencing in a study of T cells in Graves' hyperthyroidism and ophthalmopathy (dated by TCRdb to the late 2010s). In terms of the full investigation: Peripheral blood was collected at initial diagnosis, before any treatment. TCR V-J signatures able to tell the groups apart were searched for in a discovery cohort of 100 patients, of whom more than 40 had Graves' ophthalmopathy and around 56 had stable Graves' hyperthyroidism. An independent validation cohort of under 20 hyperthyroidism patients and 17 patients who later progressed to ophthalmopathy tested prospective prediction of ophthalmopathy. The 90 to 100 discovery patients were randomly split 7:3 into training and test sets. Thyroid tissue and blood T-cell repertoires from several Graves' hyperthyroidism patients were also compared in the study. Following sampling, methimazole starting at 30 mg daily was given to hyperthyroidism patients, and high-dose intravenous methylprednisolone was given to ophthalmopathy patients. TCR Vbeta CDR3 sequencing of 120 to 150 peripheral blood samples (approximately 44 ophthalmopathy, some 75 hyperthyroidism and around 17 progressor patients) is reported in the paper.

In the case of this clonotype: Its antigen remains unidentified. It is likely a read error, because the conserved phenylalanine at the end of the CDR3 is missing.

The paper's findings and limits, for the study overall: Most expanded thyroid clonotypes (frequency above 0.001) were also detected in blood, suggesting blood repertoires may reflect thyroid immune responses. In validation, the model predicted progression to ophthalmopathy with about 71% sensitivity and 72% to 75% specificity, a median of around 6.6 months before onset. In cross-validation, a model built on a 13 V-J signature told ophthalmopathy apart from stable hyperthyroidism with approximately 91% sensitivity and about 81% specificity, and in testing the same model reached 80%/75%. No statistical method was used to fix the sample size in advance, and group allocation was not hidden from the investigators.

TCR beta CDR3 regions were amplified from RNA transcripts. The first round of RT-PCR for the TCR CDR3 was performed with the HTBI primer set and the Qiagen OneStep RT-PCR kit. Libraries were constructed in a second round of multiplex PCR, after which size selection and purification were performed. Paired-end sequencing of the libraries was performed with 100 bp reads on an Illumina HiSeq2000. In the source study's methods: SOAPnuke was used to process the raw data, with reads discarded if the reads contained adapters or uncalled bases, had a mean Phred below 15, or lacked an exact constant-primer or identifier match. High-quality paired reads were merged with COPE v1.2.5, and unique nucleotide sequences were defined as clonotypes. Clonotypes were aligned to IMGT TRBV, TRBD and TRBJ reference segments using MiTCR v1.1. Only V-J combinations with frequency above 0.0001, covering about 99% of repertoires, were analysed. A TCS score was defined as the ratio between F50 (clonal expansion) and ExV (chaos), using BLOSUM62-based TCRdist between CDR3 peptides within each V-J. Welch's t-statistics and random forest reduced roughly 530 V-J features to about 13, which were used in a naive Bayes classifier (R e1071). TCRdb trimmed public reads at Q25 via fastp, called clones via MiXCR and kept in-frame beta chains. All rows with the same CDR3 protein become a single entry with the most common DNA and genes. The V and J calls, along with clone size, are taken from TCRdb and not from the paper's own processing. For this sample the table gives about 350,000 distinct CDR3 sequences, of which about 20% were detected only once. The ten biggest clones cover around 4% of the sample.

V and J lose 1 base and 0 bases, and a span of 7 bases separates them. The CDR3 is 14 amino acids in total, end residues counted. The only DNA kept is the CDR3, 42 bases in frame from the first base. The germline V gene (reference sequence) sets CDR1 to SGHNT and CDR2 to YYREEE. Stable Graves' hyperthyroidism was defined as no progression to ophthalmopathy during 18 months of follow-up. Hyperthyroidism patients were newly diagnosed, had a disease duration of under 2 months, and were aged 18 to 65 years. The study excluded patients with uncontrolled infections, other autoimmune diseases, pregnancy or lactation. Diagnoses were based on clinical symptoms, serum thyroxine and TRAb, thyroid ultrasound and orbital computed tomography. PBMCs were isolated from 10 ml of fresh peripheral blood by Ficoll-Paque density gradient centrifugation. Total RNA was extracted using Trizol reagent, and RNA quality was assessed on an Agilent 2100 Bioanalyzer.

Sequencing input: blood. This receptor was obtained from a woman younger than 35 with Graves' hyperthyroidism. The sequence is built from TRBV5-4 and TRBJ1-2; confidence is insufficient to name the D gene. The CDR3 protein is CASSLRGSNYGYTC. The DNA sequence is as follows: TGTGCCAGCAGCTTGCGGGGATCTAACTATGGCTACACCTGC.